This TCR beta chain was obtained from a study of cytomegalovirus exposure and HLA in healthy donors (dated by TCRdb to 2017 to 2019). Looking at the study overall: An earlier analysis of some 600 of the donors reported roughly 300 Gb of sequence data and some 110 million unique TCR beta sequences obtained from around 180 million T cells. Around 300 gigabases of sequencing data and tens of millions of unique TCR sequences were included in an early release covering 500 to 750 HLA-typed donors. Of the roughly 400 genotyped donors, around 81% fell in the genetic ancestry cluster associated with self-reported Caucasian donors. The aim of the study was to test whether cataloging public T cell receptors could identify signatures of past pathogen exposure. The study profiled the T cell repertoires of 550 to 700 subjects by immunosequencing and related them to cytomegalovirus serostatus. In addition to the first cohort of approximately 670 subjects, a separate validation cohort of 120 different subjects was used. The study combined high-throughput TCR immunosequencing, statistical association of individual TCRs with disease status, and machine learning to predict cytomegalovirus infection status. A later analysis re-analyzed previously published TCR beta repertoires from several hundred donors and added high-resolution HLA genotyping to study TCR occurrence patterns. The later analysis used no new phenotypic data to find candidate immune exposures, relying instead on TCR beta sequences and their occurrence across donors. To decide whether each TCR beta V gene segment behaved as functional or pseudogenic, an earlier analysis of fewer than 750 of the donors relied on high-throughput TCR beta sequencing. Donor age, sex, ethnicity and CMV serostatus were compiled alongside the repertoire data. Genome-wide SNP genotypes for about 65% of the roughly 700 donors were used in a later genetic analysis, which treated that subset as a discovery cohort. All discovery cohort repertoires had been generated on a single sequencing platform. Both class I and class II loci were covered by HLA typing, at four-digit resolution. The number of typed donors differed by locus: roughly 629-630 for A, B, C, DRB1 and DQB1; 500 to 550 for DQA1; roughly 600 for DPA1; and 400 to 480 for DPB1. Roughly five DR-DQ haplotypes were treated as single units for association and clustering because of strong linkage in the cohort. Among around 400 genotyped donors of the cohort, an average of approximately 240,000 unique TCR beta nucleotide sequences was sequenced per donor, of which about 18% were non-productive. The investigation overall reported the following: Broadly in line with IMGT annotations, most TCR beta V segments showed up in productive rearrangements about 87% or about 30% of the time in an earlier analysis of 587 of the donors. A further reported finding was that TCR beta sequences accurately predicted the HLA-A and HLA-B alleles for most subjects in the first cohort. In vitro tests confirmed that three of the cytomegalovirus-associated TCR beta chains recognize cytomegalovirus antigens. Only TCR beta chains were sequenced in this cohort, and the absence of alpha or paired-chain data limited detectable features. A later analysis associated 16,951 TCR beta sequences with specific HLA alleles at a false discovery rate of 0.05. In both the original and validation cohorts, the classifier was reported to diagnose cytomegalovirus status with high specificity and sensitivity. The authors suggested that the approach could potentially be extended to other disease states and immunological phenotypes. Assigning TCR associations to individual alleles was difficult when HLA alleles, especially DR and DQ, strongly co-occurred. A later analysis found that HLA-associated TCR beta chains were more clonally expanded and had lower generation probabilities than equally common non-associated chains. Roughly uniform sequencing depth across donors was assumed in presence/absence analyses, although this assumption may not hold. The only immune exposure information available for the cohort was CMV serostatus. According to a later analysis, parvovirus B19, influenza, CMV and Epstein-Barr virus appeared linked to several top co-occurrence clusters. Correlated functional status among segregating V segments might be attributable to linkage disequilibrium, but an unknown experimental factor could not be ruled out. Compared with the 666-donor mean, donors in an Asian-associated ancestry cluster had fewer N-insertions in productive TCRs, according to a later genetic analysis. An association between a missense DCLRE1C variant and V-gene and J-gene trimming of TCR beta chains was found in a later genetic analysis and replicated in an independent cohort. Across donors, most TCR sequences were observed very rarely, whereas some public TCRs were present in many individuals. Some IMGT-functional V segments, including TRBV6-2 and TRBV6-3, could not be told apart with the 87-base-pair reads, so those segments were excluded. The study listed 150 to 200 TCR beta chains as associated with cytomegalovirus. Most CMV-associated TCR beta chains appeared to be HLA-restricted in a later analysis, and the HLA associations seemed to be driven largely by CMV exposure. Because counts were too low, seventeen rarely observed V segments, including chromosome 9 orphons, were excluded from the earlier analysis of several hundred of the donors. Because HLA typing was unavailable for some donors at each locus, only the typed subset was used in association tests. According to a later analysis, TCR association rates differed among HLA loci, with DRB1 alleles showing the most associated TCRs and HLA-C alleles showing the fewest. A group of highly shared sequence variants was considered likely to be a technical artifact of the sequencing pipeline.

Libraries were prepared through the immunoSEQ multiplex PCR assay. A mixture of 60 forward primers for TCR Vbeta segments and 13 reverse primers for TCR Jbeta segments was used in the multiplex PCR. Amplification of the CDR3 region of rearranged TCR beta genes was performed with a multiplex PCR assay on genomic DNA. The Illumina HiSeq System was used to sequence the amplified TCR beta libraries as 87-base-pair reads. The paper's processing steps were these. Across the roughly 600 repertoires, a later analysis counted 78 million or so unique TCR beta chains, approximately 12 million of which were shared by at least two donors. A nearest-neighbor algorithm error-corrected the raw reads and collapsed the reads into unique sequences, merging closely related sequences to remove PCR and sequencing errors. To assign V, D and J gene segments, CDR3 sequences were aligned to IMGT reference sequences. Each retained sequence needed at least a six-nucleotide match to both a V gene segment and a J gene segment. A rearrangement was called productive if the CDR3 had no stop codons and remained in frame with V and J, and every other rearrangement was called non-productive. Following IMGT convention, CDR3 was defined as the stretch from the second conserved V-encoded cysteine up to the conserved J-encoded phenylalanine. The earlier analysis of 500 to 650 of the donors excluded any sequence lacking an unambiguous match to a single V gene segment. An earlier analysis of several hundred of the donors called V segments functional above 56.7% productive rearrangements and segregating when the between-donor standard deviation exceeded 5%. A statistical classification framework was built for diagnosing cytomegalovirus status from the catalog of TCR beta chain sequences. V and J gene assignment, in a later analysis, came from comparing TCR nucleotide sequences with IMGT/GENE-DB human TR gene sequences. In a later analysis, CDR3 sequences and most-parsimonious VDJ recombination scenarios were assigned using the TCRdist pipeline. A later analysis defined each TCR beta chain by its CDR3 amino acid sequence plus V-gene family, and excluded reads lacking a unique V-gene family. As a way to deal with suspected cross-contamination and a sequencing artifact, a later analysis dropped nearly 600 nucleotide sequences that were highly shared and had low generation probability. In a later analysis, a clonal expansion index for each public chain was calculated from normalized within-repertoire ranks of inferred template counts. A later analysis computed generation probabilities with a VDJ recombination model fitted to out-of-frame rearrangements, and checked the results against IGoR. A later analysis scored TCR-TCR, TCR-HLA and TCR-CMV co-occurrence with hypergeometric tests, applying a repertoire-size bias correction to TCR pairs. False discovery rates were estimated in a later analysis by permuting HLA or CMV assignments 20 times. In a later analysis, co-occurring TCRs were grouped using DBSCAN, with TCRdist sequence similarity added in when clustering inside HLA-allele-positive subsets. For co-occurrence clustering, repertoires with fewer than 30,000 or more than 120,000 public chains were excluded, along with about five repertoires with anomalous nucleotide sharing. TCRdb carries this immuneACCESS record with in-frame sequences only. Its versions omit some clonotypes, under half of them owing to an unresolved V gene in the studies checked, with the rest unexplained. D and trimming were read from the DNA, whereas the V and J calls and clone size are those reported in that table. The sample records approximately 190,000 clones, roughly four fifths of which are singletons. Around 0.8% of the sample rests with the top ten.

Comments on this clone: The antigen it binds to is not known. The record has no base qualities; no much larger clone is one base away.

The cohort consisted of approximately 670 healthy bone marrow donors. Cohort members were all nominally healthy when sampled, although unrecorded immune exposures were likely present. The donor tested CMV seronegative and was one of the 352 seronegative cohort members. Each donor provided a peripheral blood sample, and peripheral blood mononuclear cells were used for TCR beta sequencing. Genomic DNA extraction from the blood cell samples was performed with the Qiagen DNeasy Blood Extraction Kit. Its CDR3 holds 13 amino acids, cysteine through phenylalanine. Only the CDR3 part of the read is kept: 39 bases, read in frame from the first base. V loses 2 bases, J loses 9 bases, and the germline ends lie 11 bases apart. According to the germline V gene, CDR1 reads SGHVS and CDR2 reads FQNEAQ.

This receptor was identified in a woman younger than 35 in good health and CMV-seronegative. Specimen: PBMCs. Recombination joined TRBV7-8 with TRBJ2-1, with a tentative D gene TRBD2 over 5 matching bases. The DNA sequence follows: TGTGCCAGCAGCTTACGTGGAGGCGGTGAGCAGTTCTTC. Its product reads: CASSLRGGGEQFF. Reference TRBV7-8 and TRBJ2-1 genes cover what lies past the CDR3, so the full variable domain is GAGVSQSPRYKVAKRGQDVALRCDPISGHVSLFWYQQALGQGPEFLTYFQNEAQLDKSGLPSDRFFAERPEGSVSTLKIQRTQQEDSAVYLCASSLRGGGEQFFGPGTRLTVL.